The source of this TCR beta chain is a study of OX40 agonist ivuxolimab in advanced cancers. The assay was immunoSEQ multiplex PCR, and TCRdb's table has in-frame clones only and misses some. The table has about 62,000 clones, approximately 81% seen once. In germline, CDR1 is SGHTA, CDR2 FQGNSA. V was trimmed by 5 bases and J by 3 bases, leaving 11 bases between them. CDR3 length: 14 amino acids. Sequenced here: CD4+ or CD8+ T cells sorted from blood, sampled in a trial of the OX40 agonist ivuxolimab. The origin of this receptor is an adult with an advanced solid tumor such as melanoma, head and neck, liver or kidney cancer. The chain is built from TRBV7-2 and TRBJ1-5; no firm D call. Written as DNA, the CDR3 is TGTGCCAGCAGCGACGGACTGATCAATCAGCCCCAGCATTTT. Translated, it gives CASSDGLINQPQHF.